Reported below is one TCR beta chain. The antigen is unknown. CDR1 is MNHEY and CDR2 is SMNVEV in the germline V gene (reference sequence). V lost 5 bases, J lost 4 bases, and 17 bases lay in between. The length of the CDR3 is 15 residues. The record originates from a study of persistence of HIV-infected CD4 T cells. The immunoSEQ assay was version 4, run in survey mode. This table comes from immunoSEQ multiplex PCR, and its TCRdb copy is limited to in-frame clones, with some not included. In the table there are about 30,000 clones, 80% to 90% of which are singletons. The stimulus was lysate of CMV-infected fibroblasts, around 10 ug/mL. Memory cells lacking CD40L and CD69 with high CD45RO were sorted.

The sequence was collected from an adult man with HIV who was CMV-seropositive. The specimen was CD4+ T cells sorted from PBMCs after roughly 18-hour stimulation, collected from a patient who received antiretroviral therapy. The chain couples TRBV27 to TRBJ1-1, with unresolved D. CDR3 nucleotide sequence: TGTGCCAGCAGTCACACTAGAACAAAAAGCACTGAAGCTTTCTTT. It translates to CASSHTRTKSTEAFF.